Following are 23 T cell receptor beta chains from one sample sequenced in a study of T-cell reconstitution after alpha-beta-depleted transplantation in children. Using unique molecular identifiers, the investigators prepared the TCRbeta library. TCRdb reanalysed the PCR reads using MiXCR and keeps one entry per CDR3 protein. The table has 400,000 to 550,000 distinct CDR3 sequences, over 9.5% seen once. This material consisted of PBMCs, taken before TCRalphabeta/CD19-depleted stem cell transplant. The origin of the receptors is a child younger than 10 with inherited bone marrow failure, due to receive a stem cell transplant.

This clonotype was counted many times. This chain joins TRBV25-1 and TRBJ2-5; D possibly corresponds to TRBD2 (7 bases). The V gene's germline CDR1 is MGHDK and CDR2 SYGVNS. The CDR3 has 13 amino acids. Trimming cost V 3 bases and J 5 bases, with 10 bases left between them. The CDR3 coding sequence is TGTGCCAGCAGTGATTCGGGGGGCGAGACCCAGTACTTC. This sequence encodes CASSDSGGETQYF.

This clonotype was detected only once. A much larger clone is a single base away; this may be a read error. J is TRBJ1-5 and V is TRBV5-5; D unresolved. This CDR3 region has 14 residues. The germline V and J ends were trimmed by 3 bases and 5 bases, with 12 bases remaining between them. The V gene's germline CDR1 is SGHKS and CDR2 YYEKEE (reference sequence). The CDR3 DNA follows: TGTGCCAGCAGCTCGGGGTTCGGGGATCAGCCCCAGCATTTT. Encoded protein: CASSSGFGDQPQHF.

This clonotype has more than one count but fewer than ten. The CDR3 spells CASSQEPRGTGELFF. CDR3 in DNA: TGCGCCAGCAGCCAAGAACCTCGGGGCACCGGGGAGCTGTTTTTT. The J gene is TRBJ2-2, the V gene TRBV4-3; a possible D gene is TRBD2 (5 bases). V was pared by 0 bases and J by 4 bases, with 9 bases between. The CDR3 spans 15 residues. Germline V gene sequence: CDR1 LGHNA, CDR2 YSLEER.

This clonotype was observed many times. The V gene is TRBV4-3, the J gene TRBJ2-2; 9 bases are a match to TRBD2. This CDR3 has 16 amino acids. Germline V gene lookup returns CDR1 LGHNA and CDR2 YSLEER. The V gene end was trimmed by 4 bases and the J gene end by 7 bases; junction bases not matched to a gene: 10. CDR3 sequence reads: CASSLGAGGFGGELFF. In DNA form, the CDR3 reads TGCGCCAGCAGCCTCGGGGCGGGAGGGTTCGGCGGGGAGCTGTTTTTT.

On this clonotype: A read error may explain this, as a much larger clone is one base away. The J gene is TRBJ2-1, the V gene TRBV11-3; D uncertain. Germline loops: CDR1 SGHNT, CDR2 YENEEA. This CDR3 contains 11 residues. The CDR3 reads CTSSSGGMQFF. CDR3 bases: TGTACCAGCAGCTCGGGTGGGATGCAGTTCTTC.

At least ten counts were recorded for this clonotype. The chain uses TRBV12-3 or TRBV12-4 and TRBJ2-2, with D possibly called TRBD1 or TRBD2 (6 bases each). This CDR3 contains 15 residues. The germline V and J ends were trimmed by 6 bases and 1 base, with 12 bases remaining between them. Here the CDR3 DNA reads TGTGCCAGCAGCCGGGGGCAGGAGAACACCGGGGAGCTGTTTTTT. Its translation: CASSRGQENTGELFF.

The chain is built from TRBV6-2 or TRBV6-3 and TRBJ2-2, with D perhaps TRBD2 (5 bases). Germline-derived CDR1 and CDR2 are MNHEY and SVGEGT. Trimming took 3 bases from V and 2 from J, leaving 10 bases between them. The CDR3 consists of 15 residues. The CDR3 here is CASSYGLHNTGELFF. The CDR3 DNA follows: TGTGCCAGCAGTTATGGACTCCATAACACCGGGGAGCTGTTTTTT.

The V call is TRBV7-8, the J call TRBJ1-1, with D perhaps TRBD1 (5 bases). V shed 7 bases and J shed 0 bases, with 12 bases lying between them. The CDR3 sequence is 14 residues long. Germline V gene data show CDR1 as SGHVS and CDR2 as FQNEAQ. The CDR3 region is CASTLGGMNTEAFF. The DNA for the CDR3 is TGTGCCAGCACCCTGGGGGGGATGAACACTGAAGCTTTCTTT. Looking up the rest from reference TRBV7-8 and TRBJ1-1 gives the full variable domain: GAGVSQSPRYKVAKRGQDVALRCDPISGHVSLFWYQQALGQGPEFLTYFQNEAQLDKSGLPSDRFFAERPEGSVSTLKIQRTQQEDSAVYLCASTLGGMNTEAFFGQGTRLTVV.

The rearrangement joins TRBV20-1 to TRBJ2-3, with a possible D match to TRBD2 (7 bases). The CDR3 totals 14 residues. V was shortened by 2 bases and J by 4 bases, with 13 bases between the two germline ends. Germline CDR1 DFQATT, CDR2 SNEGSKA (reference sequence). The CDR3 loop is CSARPAGGPDTQYF. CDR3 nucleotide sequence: TGCAGTGCTAGACCTGCCGGGGGGCCAGATACGCAGTATTTT.

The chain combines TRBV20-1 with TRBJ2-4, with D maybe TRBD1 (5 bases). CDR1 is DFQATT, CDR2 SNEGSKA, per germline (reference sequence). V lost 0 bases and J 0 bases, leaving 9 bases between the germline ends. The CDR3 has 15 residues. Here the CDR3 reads CSARDGQGAKNIQYF. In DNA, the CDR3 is TGCAGTGCTAGAGATGGCCAGGGAGCCAAAAACATTCAGTACTTC.

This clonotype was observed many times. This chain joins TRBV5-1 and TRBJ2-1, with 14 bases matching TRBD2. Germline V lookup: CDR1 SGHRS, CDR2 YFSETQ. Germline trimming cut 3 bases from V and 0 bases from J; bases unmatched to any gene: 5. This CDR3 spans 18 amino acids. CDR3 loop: CASSSMGTSGSSYNEQFF. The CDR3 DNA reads TGCGCCAGCAGCTCCATGGGGACTAGCGGGAGCTCCTACAATGAGCAGTTCTTC.

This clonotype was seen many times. CDR3 region: CASSLVWGQGGYNEQFF. Written as DNA, the CDR3 is TGTGCCAGCAGTTTAGTCTGGGGACAGGGGGGGTACAATGAGCAGTTCTTC. The gene calls are TRBV28 and TRBJ2-1; 11 nucleotides match TRBD1. Germline assignment: CDR1 MDHEN and CDR2 SYDVKM. CDR3 length equals 17 residues. V dropped 2 bases and J dropped 4; count of bases not matched to a gene: 7. Drawing the rest from reference TRBV28 and TRBJ2-1, the complete variable domain is DVKVTQSSRYLVKRTGEKVFLECVQDMDHENMFWYRQDPGLGLRLIYFSYDVKMKEKGDIPEGYSVSREKKERFSLILESASTNQTSMYLCASSLVWGQGGYNEQFFGPGTRLTVL.

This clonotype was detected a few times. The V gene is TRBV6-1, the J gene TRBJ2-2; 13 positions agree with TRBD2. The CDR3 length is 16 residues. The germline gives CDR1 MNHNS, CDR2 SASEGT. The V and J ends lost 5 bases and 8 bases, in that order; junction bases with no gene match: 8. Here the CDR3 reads CASSRRTSGSRGELFF. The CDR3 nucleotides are TGTGCCAGCAGTCGAAGGACTAGCGGGAGTAGGGGGGAGCTGTTTTTT.

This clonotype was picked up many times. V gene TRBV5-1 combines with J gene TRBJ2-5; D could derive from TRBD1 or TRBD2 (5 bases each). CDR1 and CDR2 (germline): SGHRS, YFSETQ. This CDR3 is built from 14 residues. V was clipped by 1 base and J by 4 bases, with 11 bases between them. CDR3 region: CASSLLGDPETQYF. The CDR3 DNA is TGCGCCAGCAGCTTGTTGGGGGACCCAGAGACCCAGTACTTC.

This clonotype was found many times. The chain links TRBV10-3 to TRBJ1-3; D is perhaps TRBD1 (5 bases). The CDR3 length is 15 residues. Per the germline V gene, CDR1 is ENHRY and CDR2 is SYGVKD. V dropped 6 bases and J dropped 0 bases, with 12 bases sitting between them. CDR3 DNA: TGTGCCATCAGCGCCCGACAGAGCTCTGGAAACACCATATATTTT. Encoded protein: CAISARQSSGNTIYF.

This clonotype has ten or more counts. The CDR3: CASSLMAGWGGELFF. In DNA form, the CDR3 reads TGTGCCAGCAGTTTAATGGCTGGCTGGGGCGGGGAGCTGTTTTTT. The chain uses TRBV28 and TRBJ2-2; D is ambiguous. Trimming cost V 2 bases and J 7 bases, with 14 bases left between them. This CDR3 is 15 amino acids long. The germline CDR1 and CDR2 sequences are MDHEN and SYDVKM.

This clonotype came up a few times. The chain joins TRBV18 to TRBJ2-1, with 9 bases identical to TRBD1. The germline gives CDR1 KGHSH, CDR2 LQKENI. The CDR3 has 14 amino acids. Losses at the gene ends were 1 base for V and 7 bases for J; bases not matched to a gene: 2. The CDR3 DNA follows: TGTGCCAGCTCACCACGGGACAGGGTTAATGAGCAGTTCTTC. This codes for CASSPRDRVNEQFF.

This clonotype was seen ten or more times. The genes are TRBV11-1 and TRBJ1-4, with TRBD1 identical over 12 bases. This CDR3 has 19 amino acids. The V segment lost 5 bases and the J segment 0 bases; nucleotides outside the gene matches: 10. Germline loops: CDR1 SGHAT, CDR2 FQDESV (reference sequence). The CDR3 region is CASSVPGQGAYATNEKLFF. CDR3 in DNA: TGTGCCAGCAGCGTACCGGGACAGGGGGCGTACGCAACTAATGAAAAACTGTTTTTT.

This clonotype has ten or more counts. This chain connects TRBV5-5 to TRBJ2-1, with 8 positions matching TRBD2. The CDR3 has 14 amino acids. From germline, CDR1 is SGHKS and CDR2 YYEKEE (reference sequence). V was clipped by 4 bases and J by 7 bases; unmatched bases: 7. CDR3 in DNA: TGTGCCAGCAGCCAGGGACTAGATGCTAATGAGCAGTTCTTC. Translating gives CASSQGLDANEQFF.

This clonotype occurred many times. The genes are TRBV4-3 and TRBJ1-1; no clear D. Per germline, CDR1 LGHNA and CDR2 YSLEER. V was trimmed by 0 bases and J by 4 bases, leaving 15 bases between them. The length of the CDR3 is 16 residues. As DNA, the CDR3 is TGCGCCAGCAGCCAAGAGACGTTCAGCGTGGGCACTGAAGCTTTCTTT. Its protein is CASSQETFSVGTEAFF.

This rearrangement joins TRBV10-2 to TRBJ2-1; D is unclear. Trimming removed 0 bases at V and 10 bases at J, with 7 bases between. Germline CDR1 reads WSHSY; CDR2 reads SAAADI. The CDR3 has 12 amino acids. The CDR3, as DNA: TGCGCCAGCAGTGAGTCTCGGCGCGAGCAGTTCTTC. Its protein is CASSESRREQFF.

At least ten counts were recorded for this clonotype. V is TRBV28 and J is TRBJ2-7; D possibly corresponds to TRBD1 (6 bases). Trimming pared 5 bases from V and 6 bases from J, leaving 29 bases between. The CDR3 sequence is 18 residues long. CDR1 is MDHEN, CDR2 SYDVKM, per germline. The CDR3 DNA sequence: TGTGCCAGCAGTCCCGAGGGGGACGAGGGTGAGATCGGGTTCGAGCAGTACTTC. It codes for CASSPEGDEGEIGFEQYF.

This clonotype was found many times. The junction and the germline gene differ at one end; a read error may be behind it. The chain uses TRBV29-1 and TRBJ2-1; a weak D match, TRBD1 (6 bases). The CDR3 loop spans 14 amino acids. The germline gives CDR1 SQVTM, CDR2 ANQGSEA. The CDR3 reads CTVWGTSADNEQFF. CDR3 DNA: TGCACCGTTTGGGGGACAAGCGCAGACAATGAGCAGTTCTTC.